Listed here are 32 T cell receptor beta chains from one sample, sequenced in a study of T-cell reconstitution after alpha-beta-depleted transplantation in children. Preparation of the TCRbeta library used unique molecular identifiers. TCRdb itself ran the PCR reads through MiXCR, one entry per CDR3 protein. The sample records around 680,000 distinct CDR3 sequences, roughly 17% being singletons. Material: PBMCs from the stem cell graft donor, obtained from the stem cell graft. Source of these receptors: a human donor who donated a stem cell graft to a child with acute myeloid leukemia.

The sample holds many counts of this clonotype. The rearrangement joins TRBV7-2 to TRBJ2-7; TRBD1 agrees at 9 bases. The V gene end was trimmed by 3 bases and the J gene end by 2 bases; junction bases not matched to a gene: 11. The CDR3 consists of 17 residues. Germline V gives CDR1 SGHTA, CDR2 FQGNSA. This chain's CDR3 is CASSFGRPGQGTYEQYF. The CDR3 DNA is TGTGCCAGCAGCTTTGGGCGACCGGGACAGGGAACCTACGAGCAGTACTTC. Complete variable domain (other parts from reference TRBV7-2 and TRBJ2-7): GAGVSQSPSNKVTEKGKDVELRCDPISGHTALYWYRQSLGQGLEFLIYFQGNSAPDKSGLPSDRFSAERTGGSVSTLTIQRTQQEDSAVYLCASSFGRPGQGTYEQYFGPGTRLTVT.

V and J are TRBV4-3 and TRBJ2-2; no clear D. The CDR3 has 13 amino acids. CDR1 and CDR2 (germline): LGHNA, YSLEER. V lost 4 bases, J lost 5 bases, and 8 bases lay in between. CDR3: CASSPTETGELFF. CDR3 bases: TGCGCCAGCAGCCCGACGGAGACCGGGGAGCTGTTTTTT.

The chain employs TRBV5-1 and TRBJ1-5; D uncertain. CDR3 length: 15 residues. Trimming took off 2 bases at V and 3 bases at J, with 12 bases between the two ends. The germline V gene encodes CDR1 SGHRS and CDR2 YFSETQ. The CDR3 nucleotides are TGCGCCAGCAGCTTTGGGGAGTCGGCCAATCAGCCCCAGCATTTT. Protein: CASSFGESANQPQHF.

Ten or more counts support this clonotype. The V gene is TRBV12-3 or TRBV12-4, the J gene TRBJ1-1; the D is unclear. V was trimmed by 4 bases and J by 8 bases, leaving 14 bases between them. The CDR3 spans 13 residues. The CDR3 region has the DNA TGTGCCAGCAGTTATGGCGGTTTCCCCGAAGCTTTCTTT. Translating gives CASSYGGFPEAFF.

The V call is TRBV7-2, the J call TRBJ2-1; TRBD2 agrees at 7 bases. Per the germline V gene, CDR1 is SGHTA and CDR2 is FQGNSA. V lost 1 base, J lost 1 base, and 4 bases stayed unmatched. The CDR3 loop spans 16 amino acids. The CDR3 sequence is CASSLGWGGSYNEQFF. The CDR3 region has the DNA TGTGCCAGCAGCTTAGGGTGGGGGGGTTCCTACAATGAGCAGTTCTTC.

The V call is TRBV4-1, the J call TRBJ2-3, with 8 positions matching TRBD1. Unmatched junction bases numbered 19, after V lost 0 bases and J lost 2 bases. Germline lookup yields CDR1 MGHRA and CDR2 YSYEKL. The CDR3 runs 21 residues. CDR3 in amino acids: CASSQDDETGDSFTYTDTQYF. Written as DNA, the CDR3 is TGCGCCAGCAGCCAAGATGACGAGACAGGGGATTCTTTTACCTACACAGATACGCAGTATTTT.

The CDR3 nucleotides read TGCGCCAGCAGCCGAGGCTCGACTGGAAACACCATATATTTT. Translating it yields CASSRGSTGNTIYF. The V call is TRBV4-1, the J call TRBJ1-3; D not certain. V was trimmed by 4 bases and J by 2 bases, leaving 9 bases between them. Germline CDR1 and CDR2: MGHRA and YSYEKL. The CDR3 spans 14 residues.

Here the CDR3 DNA reads TGCGCCAGCAGCTTGGCCCAGGGATTCTACGAGCAGTACTTC. Protein product: CASSLAQGFYEQYF. V usage is TRBV5-1 and J usage is TRBJ2-7; tentative D call: TRBD1 (5 bases). Germline V gives CDR1 SGHRS, CDR2 YFSETQ. The CDR3 loop spans 14 amino acids. V lost 0 bases and J lost 3, with 10 bases in between.

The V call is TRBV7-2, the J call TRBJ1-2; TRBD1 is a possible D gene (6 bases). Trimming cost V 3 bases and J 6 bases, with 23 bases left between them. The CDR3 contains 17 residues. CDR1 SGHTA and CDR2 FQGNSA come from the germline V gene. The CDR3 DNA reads TGTGCCAGCAGCTTTACGGGACGGGGGGGCAGGAGTAATGGCTACACCTTC. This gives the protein CASSFTGRGGRSNGYTF.

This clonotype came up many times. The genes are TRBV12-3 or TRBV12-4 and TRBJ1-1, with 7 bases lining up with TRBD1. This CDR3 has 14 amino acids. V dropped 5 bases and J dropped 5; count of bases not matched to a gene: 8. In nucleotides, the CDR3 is TGTGCCAGCAGTCCGCCCACAGGGGAGACTGAAGCTTTCTTT. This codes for CASSPPTGETEAFF.

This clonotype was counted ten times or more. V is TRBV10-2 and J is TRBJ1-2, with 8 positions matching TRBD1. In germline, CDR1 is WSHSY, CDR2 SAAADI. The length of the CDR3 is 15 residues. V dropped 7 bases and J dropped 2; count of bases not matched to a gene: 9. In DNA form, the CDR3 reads TGCGCCAGCACCACCGGGACAGGCGTAAACTATGGCTACACCTTC. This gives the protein CASTTGTGVNYGYTF.

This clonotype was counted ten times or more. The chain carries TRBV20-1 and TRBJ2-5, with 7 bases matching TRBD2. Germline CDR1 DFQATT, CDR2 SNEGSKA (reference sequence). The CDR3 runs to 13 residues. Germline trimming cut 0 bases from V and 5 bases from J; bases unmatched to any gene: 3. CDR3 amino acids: CSARDRAGETQYF. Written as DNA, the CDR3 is TGCAGTGCTAGAGATCGAGCGGGGGAGACCCAGTACTTC.

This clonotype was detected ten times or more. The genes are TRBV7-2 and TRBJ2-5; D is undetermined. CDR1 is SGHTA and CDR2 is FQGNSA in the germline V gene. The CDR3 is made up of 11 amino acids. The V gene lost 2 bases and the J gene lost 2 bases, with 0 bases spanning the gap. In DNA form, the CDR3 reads TGTGCCAGCAGCTTACAAGAGACCCAGTACTTC. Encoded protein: CASSLQETQYF. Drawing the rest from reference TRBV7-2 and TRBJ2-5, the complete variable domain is GAGVSQSPSNKVTEKGKDVELRCDPISGHTALYWYRQSLGQGLEFLIYFQGNSAPDKSGLPSDRFSAERTGGSVSTLTIQRTQQEDSAVYLCASSLQETQYFGPGTRLLVL.

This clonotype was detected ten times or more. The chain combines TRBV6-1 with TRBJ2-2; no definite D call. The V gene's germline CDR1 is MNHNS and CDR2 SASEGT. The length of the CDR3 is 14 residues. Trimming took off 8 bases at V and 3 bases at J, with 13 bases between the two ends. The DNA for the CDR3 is TGTGCCAGCCCGACGGCGGACGACACCGGGGAGCTGTTTTTT. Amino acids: CASPTADDTGELFF.

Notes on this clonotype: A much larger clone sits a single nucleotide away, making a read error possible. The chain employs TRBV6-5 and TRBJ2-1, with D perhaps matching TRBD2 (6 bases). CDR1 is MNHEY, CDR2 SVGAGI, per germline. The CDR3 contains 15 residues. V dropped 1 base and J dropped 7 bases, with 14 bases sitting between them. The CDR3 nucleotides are TGTGCCAGCAGTTACTTACAAGCGGGTTCTAATGAGCAGTTCTTC. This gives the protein CASSYLQAGSNEQFF.

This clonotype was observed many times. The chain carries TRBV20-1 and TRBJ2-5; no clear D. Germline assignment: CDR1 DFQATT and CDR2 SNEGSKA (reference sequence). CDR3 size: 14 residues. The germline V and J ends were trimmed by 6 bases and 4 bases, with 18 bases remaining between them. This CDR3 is CSAFQHITPETQYF. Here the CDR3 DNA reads TGCAGTGCATTTCAGCACATCACGCCAGAGACCCAGTACTTC.

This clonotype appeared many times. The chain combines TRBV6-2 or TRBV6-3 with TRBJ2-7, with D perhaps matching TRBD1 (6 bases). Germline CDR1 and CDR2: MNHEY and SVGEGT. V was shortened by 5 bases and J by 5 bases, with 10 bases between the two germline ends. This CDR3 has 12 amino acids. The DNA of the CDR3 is TGTGCCAGCAGTGACGAGGGGGACGAGCAGTACTTC. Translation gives CASSDEGDEQYF.

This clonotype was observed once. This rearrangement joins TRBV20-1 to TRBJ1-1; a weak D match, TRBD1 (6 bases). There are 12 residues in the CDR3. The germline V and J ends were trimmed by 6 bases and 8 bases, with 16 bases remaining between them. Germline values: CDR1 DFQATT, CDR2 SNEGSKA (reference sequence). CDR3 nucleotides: TGCAGTGCCACCGAGGGAGACAGGGAAGCTTTCTTT. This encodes CSATEGDREAFF.

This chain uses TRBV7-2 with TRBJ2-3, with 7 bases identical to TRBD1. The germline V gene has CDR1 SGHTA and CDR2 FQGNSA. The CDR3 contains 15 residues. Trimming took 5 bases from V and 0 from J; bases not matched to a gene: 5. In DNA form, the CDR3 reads TGTGCCAGCAGCGAGGACAGGAGGAGCACAGATACGCAGTATTTT. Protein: CASSEDRRSTDTQYF.

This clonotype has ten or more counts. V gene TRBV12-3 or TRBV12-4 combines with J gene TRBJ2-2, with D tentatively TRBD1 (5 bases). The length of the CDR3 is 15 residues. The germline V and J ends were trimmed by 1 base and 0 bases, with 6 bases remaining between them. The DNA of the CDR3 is TGTGCCAGCAGTTTAGTAGGGGCGAACACCGGGGAGCTGTTTTTT. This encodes CASSLVGANTGELFF.

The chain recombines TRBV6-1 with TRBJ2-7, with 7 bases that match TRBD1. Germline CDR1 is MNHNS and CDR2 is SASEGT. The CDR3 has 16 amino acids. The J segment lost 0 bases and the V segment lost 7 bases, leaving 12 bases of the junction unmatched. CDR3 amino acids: CASISTRQGNSYEQYF. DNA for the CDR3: TGTGCCAGCATCTCAACGCGACAGGGAAACTCCTACGAGCAGTACTTC.

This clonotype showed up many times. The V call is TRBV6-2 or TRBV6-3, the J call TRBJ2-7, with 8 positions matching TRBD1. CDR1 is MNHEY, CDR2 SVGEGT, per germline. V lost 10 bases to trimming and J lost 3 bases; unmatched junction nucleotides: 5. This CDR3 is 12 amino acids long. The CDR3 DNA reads TGTGCCACTTCCGGACAGGGCTACGAGCAGTACGTC. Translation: CATSGQGYEQYV.

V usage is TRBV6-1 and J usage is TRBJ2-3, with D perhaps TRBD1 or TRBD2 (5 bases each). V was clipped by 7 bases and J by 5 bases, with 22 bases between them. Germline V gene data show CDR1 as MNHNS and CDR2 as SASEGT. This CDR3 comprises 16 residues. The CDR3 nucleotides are TGTGCCAGCACCTTCTGGGCTGAGGGGAACAAAGATACGCAGTATTTT. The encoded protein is CASTFWAEGNKDTQYF.

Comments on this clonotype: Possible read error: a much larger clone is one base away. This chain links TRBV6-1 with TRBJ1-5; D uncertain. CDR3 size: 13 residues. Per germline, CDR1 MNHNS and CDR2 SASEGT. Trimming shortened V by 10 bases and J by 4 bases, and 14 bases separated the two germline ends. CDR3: CANRVRENQPQHF. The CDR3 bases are TGTGCCAACAGAGTAAGGGAGAATCAGCCCCAGCATTTT.

The DNA of the CDR3 is TGTGCCAGCAGCCTAACCTCGCCGGGACAGGGAGGCAATCAGCCCCAGCATTTT. This sequence encodes CASSLTSPGQGGNQPQHF. The chain joins TRBV11-3 to TRBJ1-5, with TRBD1 identical over 9 bases. Germline V lookup: CDR1 SGHNT, CDR2 YENEEA. V shed 5 bases, J shed 2 bases, and the junction held 13 bases outside the gene matches. This CDR3 contains 18 residues.

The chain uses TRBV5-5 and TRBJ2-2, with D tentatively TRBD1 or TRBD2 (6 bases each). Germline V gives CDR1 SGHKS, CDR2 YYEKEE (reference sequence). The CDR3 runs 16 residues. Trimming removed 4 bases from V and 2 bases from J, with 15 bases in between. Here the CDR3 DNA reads TGTGCCAGCAGCGATGACCGGGGGCGAAACACCGGGGAGCTGTTTTTT. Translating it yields CASSDDRGRNTGELFF.

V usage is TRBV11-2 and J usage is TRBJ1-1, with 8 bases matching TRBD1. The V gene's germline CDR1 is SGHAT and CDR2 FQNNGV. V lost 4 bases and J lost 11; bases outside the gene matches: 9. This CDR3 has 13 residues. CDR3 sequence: CASSSAGGVTAFF. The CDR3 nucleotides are TGTGCCAGCAGCTCCGCAGGGGGCGTGACGGCTTTCTTT.

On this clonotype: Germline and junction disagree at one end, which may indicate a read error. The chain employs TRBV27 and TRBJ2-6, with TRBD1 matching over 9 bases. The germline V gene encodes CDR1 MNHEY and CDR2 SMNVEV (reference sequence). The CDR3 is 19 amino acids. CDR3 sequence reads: CTSSLPTTGGLSGANVLTF. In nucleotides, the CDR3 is TGCACCAGCAGTTTACCCACGACAGGGGGTCTCTCTGGGGCCAACGTCCTGACTTTC.

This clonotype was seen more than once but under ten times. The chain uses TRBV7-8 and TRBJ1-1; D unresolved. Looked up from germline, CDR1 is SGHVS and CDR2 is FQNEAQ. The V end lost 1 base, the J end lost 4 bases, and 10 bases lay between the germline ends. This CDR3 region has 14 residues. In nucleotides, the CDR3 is TGTGCCAGCAGCTTAGTTCTGGGGAGCACTGAAGCTTTCTTT. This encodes CASSLVLGSTEAFF.

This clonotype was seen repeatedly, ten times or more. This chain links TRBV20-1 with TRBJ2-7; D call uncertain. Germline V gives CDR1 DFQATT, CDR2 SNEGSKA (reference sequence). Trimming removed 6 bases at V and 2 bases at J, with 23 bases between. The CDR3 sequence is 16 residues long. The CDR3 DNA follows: TGCAGTGCAGTCACAAGATTTGCTAGTGATACCTACGAGCAGTACTTC. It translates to CSAVTRFASDTYEQYF.

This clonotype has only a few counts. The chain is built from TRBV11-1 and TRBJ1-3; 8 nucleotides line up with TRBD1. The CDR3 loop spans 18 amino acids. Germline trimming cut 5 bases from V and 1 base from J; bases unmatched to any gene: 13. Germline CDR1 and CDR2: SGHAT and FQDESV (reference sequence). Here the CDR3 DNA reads TGTGCCAGCAGCGTAGGAAGACAGGGGATCCTATCTGGAAACACCATATATTTT. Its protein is CASSVGRQGILSGNTIYF.

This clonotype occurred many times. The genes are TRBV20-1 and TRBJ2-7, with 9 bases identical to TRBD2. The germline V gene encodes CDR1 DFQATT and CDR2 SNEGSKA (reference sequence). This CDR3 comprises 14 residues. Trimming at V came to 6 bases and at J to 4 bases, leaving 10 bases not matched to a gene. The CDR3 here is CSARRRGGEYEQYF. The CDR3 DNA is TGCAGTGCCCGAAGGCGGGGGGGCGAATACGAGCAGTACTTC.